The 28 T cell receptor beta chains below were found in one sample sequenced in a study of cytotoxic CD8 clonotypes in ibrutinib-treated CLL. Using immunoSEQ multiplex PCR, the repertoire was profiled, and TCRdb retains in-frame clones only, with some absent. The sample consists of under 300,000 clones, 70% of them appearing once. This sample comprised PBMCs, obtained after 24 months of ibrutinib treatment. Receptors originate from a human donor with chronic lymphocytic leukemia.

The CDR3 sequence is CASNVGQVTDTQYF. Here the CDR3 DNA reads TGTGCCAGCAACGTCGGTCAGGTCACAGATACGCAGTATTTT. The chain combines TRBV6-5 with TRBJ2-3, with D unresolved. Germline-derived CDR1 and CDR2 are MNHEY and SVGAGI. Trimming stripped 7 bases from V and 2 bases from J, with 13 bases between. The CDR3 has 14 amino acids.

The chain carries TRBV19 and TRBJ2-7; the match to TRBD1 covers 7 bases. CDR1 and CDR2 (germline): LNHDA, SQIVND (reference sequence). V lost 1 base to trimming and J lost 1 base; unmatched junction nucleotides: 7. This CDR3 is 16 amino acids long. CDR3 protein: CASSIAGKGASYEQYF. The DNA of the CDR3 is TGTGCCAGTAGTATAGCGGGCAAGGGGGCTTCCTACGAGCAGTACTTC.

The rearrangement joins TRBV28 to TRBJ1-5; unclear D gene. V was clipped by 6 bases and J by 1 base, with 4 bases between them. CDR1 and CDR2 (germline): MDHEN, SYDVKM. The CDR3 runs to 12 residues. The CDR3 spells CASSQSNQPQHF. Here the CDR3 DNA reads TGTGCCAGCAGCCAGAGCAATCAGCCCCAGCATTTT. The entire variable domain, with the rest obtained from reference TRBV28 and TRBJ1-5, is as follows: DVKVTQSSRYLVKRTGEKVFLECVQDMDHENMFWYRQDPGLGLRLIYFSYDVKMKEKGDIPEGYSVSREKKERFSLILESASTNQTSMYLCASSQSNQPQHFGDGTRLSIL.

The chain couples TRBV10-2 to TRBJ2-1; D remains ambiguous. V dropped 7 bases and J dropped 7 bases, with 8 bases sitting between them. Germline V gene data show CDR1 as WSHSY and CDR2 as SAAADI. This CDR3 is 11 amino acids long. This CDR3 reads CASTVMNEQFF. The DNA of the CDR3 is TGCGCCAGCACCGTCATGAATGAGCAGTTCTTC.

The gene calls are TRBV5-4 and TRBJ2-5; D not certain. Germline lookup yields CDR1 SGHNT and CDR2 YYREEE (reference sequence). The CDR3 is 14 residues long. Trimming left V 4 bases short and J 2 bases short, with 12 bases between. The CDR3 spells CASSGSGGQETQYF. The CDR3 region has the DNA TGTGCCAGCAGCGGGTCGGGTGGGCAAGAGACCCAGTACTTC.

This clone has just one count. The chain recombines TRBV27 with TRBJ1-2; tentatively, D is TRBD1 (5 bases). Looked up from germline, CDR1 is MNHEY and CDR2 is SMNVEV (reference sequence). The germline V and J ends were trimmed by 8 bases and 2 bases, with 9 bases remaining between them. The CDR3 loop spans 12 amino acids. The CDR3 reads CASGDRNYGYTF. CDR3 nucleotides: TGTGCCAGCGGAGACAGAAACTATGGCTACACCTTC.

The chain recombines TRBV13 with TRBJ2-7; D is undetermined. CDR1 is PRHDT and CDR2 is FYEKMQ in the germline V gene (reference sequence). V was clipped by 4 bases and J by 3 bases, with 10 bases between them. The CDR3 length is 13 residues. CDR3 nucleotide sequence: TGTGCCAGCAGCTCGGACGGCGACTACGAGCAGTACTTC. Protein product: CASSSDGDYEQYF.

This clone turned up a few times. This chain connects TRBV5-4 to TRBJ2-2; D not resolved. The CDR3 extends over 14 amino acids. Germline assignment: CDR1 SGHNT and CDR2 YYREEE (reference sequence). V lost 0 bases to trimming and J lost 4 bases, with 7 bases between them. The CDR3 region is CASSLGQFTGELFF. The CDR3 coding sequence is TGTGCCAGCAGCTTGGGGCAATTCACCGGGGAGCTGTTTTTT.

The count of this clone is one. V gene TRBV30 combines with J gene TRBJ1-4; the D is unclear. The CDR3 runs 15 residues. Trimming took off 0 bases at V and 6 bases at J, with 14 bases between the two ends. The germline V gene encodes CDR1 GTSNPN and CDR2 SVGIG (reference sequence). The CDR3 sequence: CAWSVPRPVDEKLFF. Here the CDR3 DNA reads TGTGCCTGGAGTGTACCCCGGCCGGTGGATGAAAAACTGTTTTTT. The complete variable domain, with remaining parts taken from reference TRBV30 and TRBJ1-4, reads SQTIHQWPATLVQPVGSPLSLECTVEGTSNPNLYWYRQAAGRGLQLLFYSVGIGQISSEVPQNLSASRPQDRQFILSSKKLLLSDSGFYLCAWSVPRPVDEKLFFGSGTQLSVL.

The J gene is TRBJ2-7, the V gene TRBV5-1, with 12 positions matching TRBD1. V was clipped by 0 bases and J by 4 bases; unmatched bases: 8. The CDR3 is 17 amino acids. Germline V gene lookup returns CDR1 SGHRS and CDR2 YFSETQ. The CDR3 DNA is TGCGCCAGCAGCTTGGCGATAATGGGACAGGGGGCATACGAGCAGTACTTC. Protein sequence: CASSLAIMGQGAYEQYF.

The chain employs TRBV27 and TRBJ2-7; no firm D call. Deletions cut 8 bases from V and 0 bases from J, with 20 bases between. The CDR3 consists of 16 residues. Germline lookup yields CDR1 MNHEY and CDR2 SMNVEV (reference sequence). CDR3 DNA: TGTGCCAGCGGTGACCCTCGTCACTATTTCTCCTACGAGCAGTACTTC. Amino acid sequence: CASGDPRHYFSYEQYF.

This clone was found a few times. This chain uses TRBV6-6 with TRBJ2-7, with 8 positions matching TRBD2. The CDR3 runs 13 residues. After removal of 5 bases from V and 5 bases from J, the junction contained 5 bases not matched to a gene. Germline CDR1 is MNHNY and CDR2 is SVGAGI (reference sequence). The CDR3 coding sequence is TGTGCCAGCAGTGGGACTAGGTTGGACGAGCAGTACTTC. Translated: CASSGTRLDEQYF.

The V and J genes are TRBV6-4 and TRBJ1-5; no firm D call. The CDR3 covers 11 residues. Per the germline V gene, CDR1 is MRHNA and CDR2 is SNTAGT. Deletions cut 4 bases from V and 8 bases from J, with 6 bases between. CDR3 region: CASSVREPQHF. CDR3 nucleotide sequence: TGTGCCAGCAGTGTCCGGGAGCCCCAGCATTTT.

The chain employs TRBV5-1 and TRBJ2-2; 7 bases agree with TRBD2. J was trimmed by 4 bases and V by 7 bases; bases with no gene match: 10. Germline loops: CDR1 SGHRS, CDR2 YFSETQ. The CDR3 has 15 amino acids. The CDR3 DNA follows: TGCGCCAGCCTCCCGGGGGGAGAACTCACCGGGGAGCTGTTTTTT. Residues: CASLPGGELTGELFF.

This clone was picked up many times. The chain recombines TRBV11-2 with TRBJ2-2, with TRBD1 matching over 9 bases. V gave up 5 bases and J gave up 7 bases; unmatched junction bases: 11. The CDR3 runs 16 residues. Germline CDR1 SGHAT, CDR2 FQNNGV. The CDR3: CASSLRPGTGIGELFF. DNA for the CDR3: TGTGCCAGCAGCCTACGTCCCGGGACAGGGATCGGGGAGCTGTTTTTT.

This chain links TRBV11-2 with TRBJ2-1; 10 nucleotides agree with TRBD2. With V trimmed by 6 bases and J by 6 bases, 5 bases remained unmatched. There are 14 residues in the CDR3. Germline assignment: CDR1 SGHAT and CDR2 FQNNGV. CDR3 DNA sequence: TGTGCCAGCAGTTTACTAGCGGGGTCCAATGAGCAGTTCTTC. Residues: CASSLLAGSNEQFF.

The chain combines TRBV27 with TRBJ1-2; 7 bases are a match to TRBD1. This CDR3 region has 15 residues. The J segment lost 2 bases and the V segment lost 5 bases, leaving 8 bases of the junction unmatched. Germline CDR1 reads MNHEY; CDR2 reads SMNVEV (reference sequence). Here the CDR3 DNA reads TGTGCCAGCAGTCCTGGGACAGCACCAAACTATGGCTACACCTTC. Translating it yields CASSPGTAPNYGYTF.

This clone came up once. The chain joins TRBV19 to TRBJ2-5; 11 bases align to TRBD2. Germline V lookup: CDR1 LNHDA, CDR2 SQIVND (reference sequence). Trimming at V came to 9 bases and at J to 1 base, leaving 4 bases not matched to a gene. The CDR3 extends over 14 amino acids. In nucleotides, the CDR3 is TGTGCCAGCCGACTAGCGGGAAGCCAAGAGACCCAGTACTTC. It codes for CASRLAGSQETQYF. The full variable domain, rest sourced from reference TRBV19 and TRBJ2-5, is DGGITQSPKYLFRKEGQNVTLSCEQNLNHDAMYWYRQDPGQGLRLIYYSQIVNDFQKGDIAEGYSVSREKKESFPLTVTSAQKNPTAFYLCASRLAGSQETQYFGPGTRLLVL.

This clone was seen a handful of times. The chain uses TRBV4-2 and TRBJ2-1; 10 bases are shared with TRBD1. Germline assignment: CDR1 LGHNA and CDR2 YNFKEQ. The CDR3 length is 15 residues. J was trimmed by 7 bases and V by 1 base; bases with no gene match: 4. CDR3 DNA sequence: TGTGCCAGCAGCCAAGGGACAGGGGGGCCGAATGAGCAGTTCTTC. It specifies CASSQGTGGPNEQFF.

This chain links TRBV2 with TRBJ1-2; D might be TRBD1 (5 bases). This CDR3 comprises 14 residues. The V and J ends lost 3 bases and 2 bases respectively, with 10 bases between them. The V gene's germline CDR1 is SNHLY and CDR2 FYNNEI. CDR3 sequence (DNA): TGTGCCAGCAGTGAGGGGGGATGGAACTATGGCTACACCTTC. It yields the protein CASSEGGWNYGYTF.

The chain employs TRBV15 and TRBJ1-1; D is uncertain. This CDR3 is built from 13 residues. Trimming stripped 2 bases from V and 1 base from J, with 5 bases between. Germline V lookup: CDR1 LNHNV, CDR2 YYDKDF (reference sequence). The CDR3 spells CATSRQKNTEAFF. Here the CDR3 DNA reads TGTGCCACCAGCAGACAGAAGAACACTGAAGCTTTCTTT. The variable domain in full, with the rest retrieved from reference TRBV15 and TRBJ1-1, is DAMVIQNPRYQVTQFGKPVTLSCSQTLNHNVMYWYQQKSSQAPKLLFHYYDKDFNNEADTPDNFQSRRPNTSFCFLDIRSPGLGDTAMYLCATSRQKNTEAFFGQGTRLTVV.

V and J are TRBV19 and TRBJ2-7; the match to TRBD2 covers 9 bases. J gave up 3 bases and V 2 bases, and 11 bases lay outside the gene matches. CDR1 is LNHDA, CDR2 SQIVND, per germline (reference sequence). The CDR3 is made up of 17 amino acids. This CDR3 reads CASSISSASGKNYEQYF. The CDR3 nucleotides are TGTGCCAGTAGTATAAGTAGCGCTAGCGGGAAGAACTACGAGCAGTACTTC.

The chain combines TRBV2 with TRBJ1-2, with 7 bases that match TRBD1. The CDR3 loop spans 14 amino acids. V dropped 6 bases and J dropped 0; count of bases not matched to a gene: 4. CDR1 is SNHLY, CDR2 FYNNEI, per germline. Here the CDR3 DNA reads TGTGCCAGCAGAAGGGACAGTTCTAACTATGGCTACACCTTC. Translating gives CASRRDSSNYGYTF.

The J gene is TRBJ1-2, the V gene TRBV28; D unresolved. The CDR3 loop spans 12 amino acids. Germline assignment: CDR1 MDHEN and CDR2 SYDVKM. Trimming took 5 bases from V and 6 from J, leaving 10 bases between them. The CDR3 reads CASSLGLDGYTF. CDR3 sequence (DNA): TGTGCCAGCAGTCTCGGACTAGATGGCTACACCTTC.

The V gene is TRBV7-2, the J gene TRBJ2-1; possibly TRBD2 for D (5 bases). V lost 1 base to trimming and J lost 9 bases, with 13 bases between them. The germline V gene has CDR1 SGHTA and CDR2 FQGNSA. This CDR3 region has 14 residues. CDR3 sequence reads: CASSLGEPEGEQFF. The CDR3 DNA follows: TGTGCCAGCAGCTTAGGGGAGCCAGAGGGTGAGCAGTTCTTC.

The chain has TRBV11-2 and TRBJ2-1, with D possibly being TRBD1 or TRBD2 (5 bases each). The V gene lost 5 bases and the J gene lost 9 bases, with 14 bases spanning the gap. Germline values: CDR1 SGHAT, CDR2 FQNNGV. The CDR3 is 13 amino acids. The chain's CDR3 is CASSANLGTEQFF. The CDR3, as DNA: TGTGCCAGCAGCGCTAATCTAGGGACTGAGCAGTTCTTC.

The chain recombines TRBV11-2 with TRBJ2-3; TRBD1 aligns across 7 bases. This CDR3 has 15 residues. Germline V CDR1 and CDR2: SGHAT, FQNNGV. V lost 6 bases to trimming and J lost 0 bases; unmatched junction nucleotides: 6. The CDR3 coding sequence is TGTGCCAGCAGAAGACCGGGACAGAGCACAGATACGCAGTATTTT. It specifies CASRRPGQSTDTQYF.

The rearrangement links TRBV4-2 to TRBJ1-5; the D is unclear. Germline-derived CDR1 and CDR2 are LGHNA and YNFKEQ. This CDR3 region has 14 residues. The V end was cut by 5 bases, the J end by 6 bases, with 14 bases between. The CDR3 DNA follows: TGTGCCAGCAGCATCGAAATCAAGGGTCAGCCCCAGCATTTT. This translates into CASSIEIKGQPQHF.